This TCR beta chain was recovered during a study of T cell responses to AZD1222 COVID-19 vaccine. Notes on the study in general: Mostly white British, mostly female donors; authors suggested clonal diversity may be underestimated. In the spike-specific TCR repertoire, nearly half reportedly target unmutated variant regions. Spike was spanned by vaccine-associated CD4 TCRs, which were dominant at 160-218 and 743-854.

Details on this clone: Antigen: not known.

With 3 bases removed from V and 7 bases from J, the gap between germline ends came to 16 bases. In germline, CDR1 is MNHNS, CDR2 SASEGT. This CDR3 spans 15 amino acids. Generated by immunoSEQ multiplex PCR, the TCRdb table keeps only in-frame clones and is missing some. The sample holds roughly 150,000 clones, around 90% seen once. The chain combines TRBV6-1 with TRBJ1-5, with a weak D call TRBD1 (6 bases). The clonotype originates from an adult in good health. The specimen comprised peripheral blood, sampled on day 0 of AZD1222 vaccination. DNA for the CDR3: TGTGCCAGCAGTGAGGATAGAGGGGGTCCGCAGCCCCAGCATTTT. Its translation is CASSEDRGGPQPQHF.